These 3 T cell receptor beta chains were sequenced from one sample in a study of CD8 T cells in Susac syndrome. RNA totalling roughly 0.45 to 1 ug underwent reverse transcription with random hexamers. TCRdb passed the immunoSEQ multiplex PCR reads through MiXCR, listing each CDR3 protein once. This table has about 120,000 distinct CDR3 sequences, about 93% appearing once. The sequenced material came from CD4+ T cells from PBMCs. These receptors were collected from a human donor in good health.

This chain uses TRBV12-3 or TRBV12-4 with TRBJ1-2; 12 bases map to TRBD1. There are 14 residues in the CDR3. Trimming cost V 6 bases and J 7 bases; bases outside gene matches: 6. The CDR3 region is CASRWDRGQRGYTF. The DNA of the CDR3 is TGTGCCAGCAGGTGGGACAGGGGGCAGCGTGGCTACACCTTC.

The chain links TRBV19 to TRBJ2-1; the match to TRBD1 covers 8 bases. With V trimmed by 1 base and J by 9 bases, 5 bases remained unmatched. The length of the CDR3 is 14 residues. The germline V gene has CDR1 LNHDA and CDR2 SQIVND (reference sequence). CDR3 loop: CASSIGRRGREQFF. The CDR3 DNA reads TGTGCCAGTAGTATAGGTCGCAGGGGGCGTGAGCAGTTCTTC.

DNA of the CDR3: TGTGCCTGGACCCCTCCGGGACTAGCGTTCAATGAGCAGTTCTTC. This sequence encodes CAWTPPGLAFNEQFF. The chain carries TRBV30 and TRBJ2-1; 10 bases align to TRBD2. The ends lost 4 bases at V and 6 bases at J; junction bases unmatched: 9. This CDR3 contains 15 residues. Germline V lookup: CDR1 GTSNPN, CDR2 SVGIG (reference sequence). Combining the CDR3 with reference TRBV30 and TRBJ2-1 gives the whole variable domain SQTIHQWPATLVQPVGSPLSLECTVEGTSNPNLYWYRQAAGRGLQLLFYSVGIGQISSEVPQNLSASRPQDRQFILSSKKLLLSDSGFYLCAWTPPGLAFNEQFFGPGTRLTVL.